Presented here are 4 T cell receptor beta chains from one specimen sequenced in a study of blood T cell repertoires in COVID-19. The repertoire was sequenced with immunoSEQ multiplex PCR; TCRdb's copy has only in-frame clones and lacks some. This sample has more than 150,000 clones; 60% to 80% occur once, and the top ten carry roughly 28%. The sample was peripheral blood. The source of these receptors is a woman aged 70 to 79 with acute or convalescent COVID-19.

V and J are TRBV4-1 and TRBJ2-3; TRBD2 might be the D (6 bases). This CDR3 has 15 amino acids. V was trimmed by 5 bases and J by 4 bases, leaving 16 bases between them. The germline V gene has CDR1 MGHRA and CDR2 YSYEKL. CDR3 protein: CASSASEQLADTQYF. CDR3 DNA sequence: TGCGCCAGCAGCGCTAGCGAGCAGTTAGCAGATACGCAGTATTTT.

The V call is TRBV7-2, the J call TRBJ2-1; D unclear. Germline V gene lookup returns CDR1 SGHTA and CDR2 FQGNSA. Deletions cut 5 bases from V and 5 bases from J, with 7 bases between. This CDR3 is 12 amino acids long. The CDR3 DNA reads TGTGCCAGCAGCCTTATAAACAATGAGCAGTTCTTC. Its translation: CASSLINNEQFF.

The rearrangement links TRBV12-5 to TRBJ1-1; tentative D call: TRBD1 (5 bases). Germline V gene lookup returns CDR1 LGHNT and CDR2 FRNRAP. CDR3 length equals 14 residues. The V end was cut by 5 bases, the J end by 3 bases, with 13 bases between. The DNA for the CDR3 is TGTGCTAGTGGTCAACCAGGGTTTCACACTGAAGCTTTCTTT. Protein: CASGQPGFHTEAFF.

The chain couples TRBV27 to TRBJ1-5; 7 nucleotides line up with TRBD1. The CDR3 covers 15 residues. V dropped 5 bases and J dropped 1; count of bases not matched to a gene: 5. CDR1 is MNHEY and CDR2 is SMNVEV in the germline V gene (reference sequence). CDR3 sequence reads: CASSARGMSNQPQHF. CDR3 in DNA: TGTGCCAGCAGTGCCAGGGGGATGAGCAATCAGCCCCAGCATTTT.